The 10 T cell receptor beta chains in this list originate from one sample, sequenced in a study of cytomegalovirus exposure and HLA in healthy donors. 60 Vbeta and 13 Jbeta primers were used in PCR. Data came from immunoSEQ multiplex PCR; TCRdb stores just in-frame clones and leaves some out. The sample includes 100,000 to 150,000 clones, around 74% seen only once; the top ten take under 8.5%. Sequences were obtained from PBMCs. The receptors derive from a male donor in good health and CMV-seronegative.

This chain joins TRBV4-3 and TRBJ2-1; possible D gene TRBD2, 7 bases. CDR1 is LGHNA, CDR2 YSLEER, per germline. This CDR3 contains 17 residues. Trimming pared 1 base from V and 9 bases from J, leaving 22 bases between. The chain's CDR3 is CASSQGAWPGGLFEQFF. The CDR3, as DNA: TGCGCCAGCAGCCAAGGAGCTTGGCCGGGGGGCCTATTTGAGCAGTTCTTC.

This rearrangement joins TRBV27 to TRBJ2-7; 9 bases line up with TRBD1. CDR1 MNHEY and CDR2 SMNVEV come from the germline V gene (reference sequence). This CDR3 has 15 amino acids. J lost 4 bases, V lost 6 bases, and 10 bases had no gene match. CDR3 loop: CASSRRDRVGYEQYF. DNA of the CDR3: TGTGCCAGCAGCCGAAGGGACAGGGTCGGATACGAGCAGTACTTC.

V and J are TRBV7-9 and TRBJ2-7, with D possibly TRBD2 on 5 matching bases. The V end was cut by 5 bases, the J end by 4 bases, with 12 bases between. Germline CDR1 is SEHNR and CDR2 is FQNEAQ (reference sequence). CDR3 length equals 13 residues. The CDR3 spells CASSARGRYEQYF. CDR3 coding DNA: TGTGCCAGCAGCGCACGGGGTCGGTACGAGCAGTACTTC.

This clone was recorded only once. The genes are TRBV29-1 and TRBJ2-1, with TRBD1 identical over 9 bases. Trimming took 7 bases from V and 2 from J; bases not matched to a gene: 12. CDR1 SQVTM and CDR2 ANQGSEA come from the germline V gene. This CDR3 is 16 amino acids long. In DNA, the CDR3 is TGCAGCGCTTCACCTCATACAGGGGGCGCCTACAATGAGCAGTTCTTC. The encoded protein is CSASPHTGGAYNEQFF.

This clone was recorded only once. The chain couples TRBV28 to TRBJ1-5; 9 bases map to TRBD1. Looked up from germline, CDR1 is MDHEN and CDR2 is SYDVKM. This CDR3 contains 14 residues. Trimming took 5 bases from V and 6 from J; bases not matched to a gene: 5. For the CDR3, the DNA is TGTGCCAGCAGTACCGGACAGGGGAGTCAGCCCCAGCATTTT. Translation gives CASSTGQGSQPQHF.

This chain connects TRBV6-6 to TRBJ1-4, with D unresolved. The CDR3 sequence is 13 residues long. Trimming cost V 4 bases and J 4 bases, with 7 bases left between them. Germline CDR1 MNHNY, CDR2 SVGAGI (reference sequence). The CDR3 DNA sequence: TGTGCCAGCAGTTTAATGCGTAATGAAAAACTGTTTTTT. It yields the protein CASSLMRNEKLFF.

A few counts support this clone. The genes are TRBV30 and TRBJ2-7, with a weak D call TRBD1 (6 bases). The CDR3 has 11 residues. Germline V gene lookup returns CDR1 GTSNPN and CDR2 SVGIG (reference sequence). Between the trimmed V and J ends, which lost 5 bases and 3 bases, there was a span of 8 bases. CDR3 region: CAWGDIYEQYF. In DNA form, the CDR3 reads TGTGCCTGGGGGGACATCTACGAGCAGTACTTC. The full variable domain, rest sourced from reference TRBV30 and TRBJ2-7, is SQTIHQWPATLVQPVGSPLSLECTVEGTSNPNLYWYRQAAGRGLQLLFYSVGIGQISSEVPQNLSASRPQDRQFILSSKKLLLSDSGFYLCAWGDIYEQYFGPGTRLTVT.

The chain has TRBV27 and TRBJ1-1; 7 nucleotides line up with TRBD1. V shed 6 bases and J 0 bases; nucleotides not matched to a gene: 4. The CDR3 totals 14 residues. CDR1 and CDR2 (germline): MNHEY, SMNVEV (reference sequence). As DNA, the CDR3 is TGTGCCAGCAGCCTCGGGACAGTGAACACTGAAGCTTTCTTT. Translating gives CASSLGTVNTEAFF.

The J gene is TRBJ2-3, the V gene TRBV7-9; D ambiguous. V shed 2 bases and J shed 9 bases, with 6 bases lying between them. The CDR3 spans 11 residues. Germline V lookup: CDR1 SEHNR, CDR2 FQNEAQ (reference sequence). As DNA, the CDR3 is TGTGCCAGCAGCTTAAGAGGCACGCAGTATTTT. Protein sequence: CASSLRGTQYF.

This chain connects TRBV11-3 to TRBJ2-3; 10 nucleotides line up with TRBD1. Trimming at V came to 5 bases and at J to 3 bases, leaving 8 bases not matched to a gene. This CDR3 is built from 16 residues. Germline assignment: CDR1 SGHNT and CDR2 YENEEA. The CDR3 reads CASSQGWTGGTDTQYF. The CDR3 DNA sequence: TGTGCCAGCAGCCAAGGGTGGACAGGGGGGACAGATACGCAGTATTTT.